A single sample is the source of the 7 T cell receptor beta chains below, sequenced in a study of T cells in Graves' hyperthyroidism and ophthalmopathy. RNA transcripts provided the source from which TCR beta CDR3 regions were amplified. Carried out on the TCR CDR3, a first-round RT-PCR used the HTBI primer set. MiXCR, applied by TCRdb to the multiplex PCR reads, yields one record per CDR3 protein. Of around 690,000 distinct CDR3 sequences in the sample, 20% to 25% were seen once. What was sequenced was blood. All receptors derive from a man between 25 and 39 years old with Graves' ophthalmopathy.

The V and J genes are TRBV7-9 and TRBJ2-7; 9 bases are shared with TRBD2. J was trimmed by 4 bases and V by 5 bases; bases with no gene match: 12. Germline V gives CDR1 SEHNR, CDR2 FQNEAQ (reference sequence). The CDR3 runs to 16 residues. CDR3 nucleotide sequence: TGTGCCAGCAGCGTCCCCGGGACTAGCAATAGTTACGAGCAGTACTTC. Amino acid sequence: CASSVPGTSNSYEQYF. The variable domain in full, completed from reference TRBV7-9 and TRBJ2-7, reads DTGVSQNPRHKITKRGQNVTFRCDPISEHNRLYWYRQTLGQGPEFLTYFQNEAQLEKSRLLSDRFSAERPKGSFSTLEIQRTEQGDSAMYLCASSVPGTSNSYEQYFGPGTRLTVT.

V gene TRBV20-1 combines with J gene TRBJ2-7, with 8 bases matching TRBD1. The CDR3 sequence is 15 residues long. The germline V gene encodes CDR1 DFQATT and CDR2 SNEGSKA (reference sequence). V trimming: 0 bases; J trimming: 7 bases; junction bases outside the gene matches: 11. CDR3 amino acids: CSARDPTWTGKEQYF. The CDR3 nucleotides read TGCAGTGCTAGAGATCCCACGTGGACAGGGAAGGAGCAGTACTTC.

This clonotype has a handful of counts. This chain joins TRBV19 and TRBJ1-1; maybe TRBD1 (5 bases). Trimming removed 6 bases from V and 0 bases from J, with 11 bases in between. Looked up from germline, CDR1 is LNHDA and CDR2 is SQIVND (reference sequence). This CDR3 is built from 14 residues. The CDR3 spells CASSETVMNTEAFF. The DNA of the CDR3 is TGTGCCAGTAGCGAGACAGTAATGAACACTGAAGCTTTCTTT.

This clonotype was found many times. The chain uses TRBV7-2 and TRBJ1-1, with TRBD1 as a possible D gene (5 bases). V dropped 5 bases and J dropped 4 bases, with 23 bases sitting between them. The CDR3 sequence is 17 residues long. Germline V gene data show CDR1 as SGHTA and CDR2 as FQGNSA. CDR3 sequence (DNA): TGTGCCAGCAGCCCCCCCGGGCGGACGAGGGGCGGCACTGAAGCTTTCTTT. Protein: CASSPPGRTRGGTEAFF.

This clonotype occurred many times. The gene calls are TRBV5-1 and TRBJ2-7; a weak D match, TRBD2 (6 bases). The V end lost 2 bases, the J end lost 4 bases, and 13 bases lay between the germline ends. Germline V gene sequence: CDR1 SGHRS, CDR2 YFSETQ. The CDR3 covers 14 residues. The CDR3 DNA follows: TGCGCCAGCAGCTTAACGGAGGGGTGGTACGAGCAGTACTTC. Amino acid sequence: CASSLTEGWYEQYF.

This chain connects TRBV3-1 to TRBJ2-7; no definite D call. CDR1 and CDR2 from the germline V gene are LGHDT and YNNKEL (reference sequence). There are 17 residues in the CDR3. V lost 3 bases and J 6 bases, leaving 24 bases between the germline ends. CDR3 DNA: TGTGCCAGCAGCCAGCGCTTGGGTTCCCCCCCCTACCGCGAGCAGTACTTC. Its translation: CASSQRLGSPPYREQYF.

CDR3 sequence (DNA): TGTGCCAGCAGTTACCGTCCAGTAACCAGCGAGCAGTACTTC. It is translated as CASSYRPVTSEQYF. The chain combines TRBV6-6 with TRBJ2-7; D not resolved. The CDR3 is made up of 14 amino acids. The germline V gene encodes CDR1 MNHNY and CDR2 SVGAGI (reference sequence). Trimming removed 2 bases from V and 6 bases from J, with 14 bases in between.